This T cell receptor beta chain emerged from a study of blood T cell repertoires in COVID-19. Looking at the study overall: Nucleic acid was either cDNA or gDNA, and it came from T cells, B-cell-depleted T cells, or PBMCs.

This CDR3 contains 16 residues. Germline V gene lookup returns CDR1 SGHVS and CDR2 FQNEAQ. The V segment lost 0 bases and the J segment 3 bases; nucleotides outside the gene matches: 6. Methods used by the authors: Amplification with reference gene primers provided the estimates of nucleated cell counts. The assay was immunoSEQ multiplex PCR, and TCRdb's table has in-frame clones only and misses some. V and J calls and clone size come straight from that table; D and trimming were deduced from the DNA. The sample has hundreds of thousands of clones, roughly 89% seen once. Followed over time, Seattle patients had been enrolled while infection was active.

The source material was peripheral blood. The chain carries TRBV7-8 and TRBJ2-7; TRBD1 matches 9 bases. The sequence derives from a man aged 18 to 29 with COVID-19, enrolled during active disease. For the CDR3, the DNA is TGTGCCAGCAGCTTAGCCTACGGGACAGGGAGCTACGAGCAGTACTTC. This translates into CASSLAYGTGSYEQYF.